Below, 27 T cell receptor beta chains from the same sample are listed, as sequenced in a study of T-cell memory formation after mild COVID-19 (dated by TCRdb to the early 2020s). Library construction relied on 5' RACE. This sample was sequenced with an Illumina NovaSeq 6000. The public reads were reprocessed in TCRdb via fastp at Q25 and MiXCR, keeping in-frame beta chains. Rows with a matching CDR3 protein are joined into one entry that keeps the most common DNA and genes. The sample includes under 700,000 distinct CDR3 sequences, with roughly 20% observed a single time. The top ten clonotypes cover around 13% of the sample. Sequencing was carried out using PBMCs or a T cell subset sorted from them (not recorded which). These receptors were obtained from an adult woman who had mild COVID-19 (a few samples of this study predate the infection). The sample titles of this study are shuffled in the database, so cell type and time point are left out; the donor was told from shared clones.

This clonotype was seen a handful of times. This chain links TRBV3-1 with TRBJ1-2; no clear D gene. The germline V and J ends were trimmed by 4 bases and 3 bases, with 9 bases remaining between them. Germline CDR1 and CDR2: LGHDT and YNNKEL (reference sequence). This CDR3 is built from 13 residues. The CDR3 sequence: CASSLGVHYGYTF. The CDR3 DNA follows: TGTGCCAGCAGCCTTGGGGTACACTATGGCTACACCTTC. The variable domain in full, with the rest retrieved from reference TRBV3-1 and TRBJ1-2, is DTAVSQTPKYLVTQMGNDKSIKCEQNLGHDTMYWYKQDSKKFLKIMFSYNNKELIINETVPNRFSPKSPDKAHLNLHINSLELGDSAVYFCASSLGVHYGYTFGSGTRLTVV.

This clonotype has more than one count but fewer than ten. The chain combines TRBV12-3 or TRBV12-4 with TRBJ2-4; D is possibly TRBD2 (6 bases). The CDR3 is 17 residues long. Trimming cost V 5 bases and J 8 bases, with 25 bases left between them. In DNA, the CDR3 is TGTGCCAGCAGTGGTGATAATAGCGGTGGATGGGGAGACATTCAGTACTTC. Its translation is CASSGDNSGGWGDIQYF.

This clonotype was picked up a small number of times. This rearrangement joins TRBV3-1 to TRBJ2-1, with D tentatively TRBD2 (6 bases). Trimming removed 6 bases at V and 7 bases at J, with 16 bases between. The CDR3 spans 14 residues. Germline loops: CDR1 LGHDT, CDR2 YNNKEL (reference sequence). DNA for the CDR3: TGTGCCAGCAGTCAGCGGGCCAGCGGTAATGAGCAGTTCTTC. Amino acids: CASSQRASGNEQFF.

The V call is TRBV29-1, the J call TRBJ2-7, with TRBD1 matching 8 bases. The CDR3 loop spans 18 amino acids. Germline CDR1 reads SQVTM; CDR2 reads ANQGSEA. J was trimmed by 0 bases and V by 6 bases; bases with no gene match: 19. The CDR3 region is CSVGSRDRSLSFSYEQYF. For the CDR3, the DNA is TGCAGCGTCGGGTCCCGGGACAGGTCCCTGTCCTTCTCCTACGAGCAGTACTTC.

V gene TRBV9 combines with J gene TRBJ1-1; the D gene is possibly TRBD1 (6 bases). Trimming took 3 bases from V and 5 from J, leaving 8 bases between them. The germline CDR1 and CDR2 sequences are SGDLS and YYNGEE. This CDR3 region has 12 residues. CDR3 sequence reads: CASSEGVTEAFF. The CDR3 bases are TGTGCCAGCAGCGAGGGGGTGACTGAAGCTTTCTTT.

This chain connects TRBV5-1 to TRBJ2-3; 11 nucleotides agree with TRBD2. This CDR3 spans 15 amino acids. V dropped 3 bases and J dropped 5; count of bases not matched to a gene: 5. Germline CDR1 is SGHRS and CDR2 is YFSETQ. Here the CDR3 reads CASSSLGTSGDTQYF. The CDR3 DNA reads as TGCGCCAGCAGCTCCCTAGGGACTAGCGGAGATACGCAGTATTTT.

The chain employs TRBV2 and TRBJ2-1; TRBD1 aligns across 12 bases. The CDR3 runs to 19 residues. V was clipped by 4 bases and J by 1 base; unmatched bases: 11. Germline CDR1 SNHLY, CDR2 FYNNEI. The CDR3 loop is CASSGVTGTGGVSYNEQFF. CDR3 nucleotides: TGTGCCAGCAGTGGGGTCACCGGGACAGGGGGCGTGTCCTACAATGAGCAGTTCTTC.

In this sample, this clonotype turned up many times. This chain uses TRBV6-5 with TRBJ2-5, with 7 bases matching TRBD2. Germline CDR1 is MNHEY and CDR2 is SVGAGI. The CDR3 has 13 residues. The V and J ends lost 7 bases and 2 bases, in that order; junction bases with no gene match: 4. CDR3: CASIGLGQETQYF. The CDR3 coding sequence is TGTGCCAGCATCGGACTAGGGCAAGAGACCCAGTACTTC.

This clonotype occurred a few times. The rearrangement links TRBV6-5 to TRBJ2-3; 7 nucleotides agree with TRBD2. Per the germline V gene, CDR1 is MNHEY and CDR2 is SVGAGI. Trimming removed 0 bases from V and 1 base from J; junction bases left unmatched: 7. The CDR3 has 17 residues. As DNA, the CDR3 is TGTGCCAGCAGTTACTCCCAACTAGCGCTACGCACAGATACGCAGTATTTT. Amino acids: CASSYSQLALRTDTQYF.

This clonotype was recorded at least ten times. V gene TRBV25-1 combines with J gene TRBJ2-7; unclear D gene. The CDR3 loop spans 11 amino acids. V lost 2 bases, J lost 6 bases, and 5 bases lay in between. Germline loops: CDR1 MGHDK, CDR2 SYGVNS. The CDR3 protein is CASSEGIEQYF. CDR3 DNA sequence: TGTGCCAGCAGTGAAGGGATCGAGCAGTACTTC.

In DNA form, the CDR3 reads TGTGCCAGCCGTCGGACAGGGGCCTCTGGGGCCAACGTCCTGACTTTC. This gives the protein CASRRTGASGANVLTF. V usage is TRBV6-5 and J usage is TRBJ2-6, with 9 bases aligning to TRBD1. The CDR3 runs 16 residues. Germline CDR1 reads MNHEY; CDR2 reads SVGAGI. The trim removed 8 bases at V and 0 bases at J, leaving 5 bases unmatched.

This chain connects TRBV12-3 or TRBV12-4 to TRBJ1-5; 7 nucleotides line up with TRBD1. With V trimmed by 5 bases and J by 5 bases, 9 bases remained unmatched. This CDR3 has 15 residues. Written as DNA, the CDR3 is TGTGCCAGCAGTCCCCCCATAGACAGGGATCAGCCCCAGCATTTT. It encodes CASSPPIDRDQPQHF.

The chain links TRBV20-1 to TRBJ2-3; maybe TRBD2 (6 bases). The germline gives CDR1 DFQATT, CDR2 SNEGSKA (reference sequence). V shed 0 bases and J shed 0 bases, with 19 bases lying between them. CDR3 length equals 18 residues. The CDR3 DNA reads as TGCAGTGCTAGAGATGTAGGACTACCGACCCTTAGCACAGATACGCAGTATTTT. It translates to CSARDVGLPTLSTDTQYF.

The genes are TRBV12-3 or TRBV12-4 and TRBJ2-1; no firm D call. CDR3 size: 15 residues. V was trimmed by 7 bases and J by 0 bases, leaving 13 bases between them. CDR3 residues: CASTPASSSYNEQFF. CDR3 nucleotide sequence: TGTGCCAGCACCCCCGCATCGAGCTCCTACAATGAGCAGTTCTTC.

The rearrangement joins TRBV3-1 to TRBJ1-1; TRBD1 aligns across 8 bases. V lost 4 bases to trimming and J lost 9 bases; unmatched junction nucleotides: 13. The CDR3 extends over 15 amino acids. Germline CDR1 LGHDT, CDR2 YNNKEL (reference sequence). The DNA for the CDR3 is TGTGCCAGCAGCCCGCAGGGACAGGTGATTCGGAAAGCTTTCTTT. Its translation is CASSPQGQVIRKAFF. The full variable domain, its missing parts supplied by reference TRBV3-1 and TRBJ1-1, is DTAVSQTPKYLVTQMGNDKSIKCEQNLGHDTMYWYKQDSKKFLKIMFSYNNKELIINETVPNRFSPKSPDKAHLNLHINSLELGDSAVYFCASSPQGQVIRKAFFGQGTRLTVV.

Only a few counts were recorded for this clonotype. The chain couples TRBV7-6 to TRBJ1-4; 8 nucleotides agree with TRBD1. The junction had 7 bases not matched to a gene; V was cut back by 5 bases and J by 8 bases. Germline CDR1 and CDR2: SGHVS and FNYEAQ. This CDR3 is 14 amino acids long. The CDR3 nucleotides are TGTGCCAGCAGCGCAACAGGGGGACGAGAAAAACTGTTTTTT. Translated: CASSATGGREKLFF. The entire variable domain, with the rest obtained from reference TRBV7-6 and TRBJ1-4, is as follows: GAGVSQSPRYKVTKRGQDVALRCDPISGHVSLYWYRQALGQGPEFLTYFNYEAQQDKSGLPNDRFSAERPEGSISTLTIQRTEQRDSAMYRCASSATGGREKLFFGSGTQLSVL.

A few counts support this clonotype. The V gene is TRBV6-2 or TRBV6-3, the J gene TRBJ1-2; TRBD1 might be the D (5 bases). CDR3 length: 15 amino acids. V lost 2 bases, J lost 2 bases, and 12 bases lay in between. Germline CDR1 and CDR2: MNHEY and SVGEGT. CDR3 nucleotide sequence: TGTGCCAGCAGTTACCGACGGGACTGGAACTATGGCTACACCTTC. Amino acids: CASSYRRDWNYGYTF.

This clonotype was detected only a few times. CDR3 nucleotides: TGTGCCAGCAGCTTAGACAGGGGGATCTACGAGCAGTACTTC. Amino acids: CASSLDRGIYEQYF. The chain joins TRBV7-3 to TRBJ2-7; 9 bases are shared with TRBD1. The germline CDR1 and CDR2 sequences are SGHTA and FQGTGA. There are 14 residues in the CDR3. V was clipped by 2 bases and J by 3 bases; unmatched bases: 2.

The chain combines TRBV30 with TRBJ2-1; possibly TRBD1 or TRBD2 for D (5 bases each). The V gene lost 7 bases and the J gene lost 5 bases, with 21 bases spanning the gap. The CDR3 consists of 15 residues. The germline CDR1 and CDR2 sequences are GTSNPN and SVGIG (reference sequence). CDR3 sequence: CAFQNNPGPDNEQFF. CDR3 DNA sequence: TGTGCCTTCCAAAACAATCCGGGACCGGACAATGAGCAGTTCTTC.

This clonotype was seen a few times. In nucleotides, the CDR3 is TGTGCCAGCAGCCGACCTCCGACCTACCCGGGGGACAATGAGCAGTTCTTC. The encoded protein is CASSRPPTYPGDNEQFF. V and J are TRBV11-3 and TRBJ2-1, with a weak D call TRBD2 (6 bases). This CDR3 region has 17 residues. Trimming shortened V by 5 bases and J by 5 bases, and 22 bases separated the two germline ends. Germline CDR1 is SGHNT and CDR2 is YENEEA.

V and J are TRBV4-3 and TRBJ1-1, with TRBD1 matching over 8 bases. In germline, CDR1 is LGHNA, CDR2 YSLEER. V shed 3 bases and J 7 bases; nucleotides not matched to a gene: 7. The CDR3 length is 14 residues. The CDR3 DNA reads TGCGCCAGCAGCCATTTGTCAGGGGGCGGTGAAGCTTTCTTT. It yields the protein CASSHLSGGGEAFF.

This clonotype was found a few times. V and J are TRBV18 and TRBJ1-2; D perhaps matches TRBD1 (6 bases). CDR1 KGHSH and CDR2 LQKENI come from the germline V gene. The ends were cut back, 3 bases at V and 2 bases at J, with 10 bases in the middle. This CDR3 contains 14 residues. The CDR3 nucleotides are TGTGCCAGCTCACCGGAACAGGGCAACTATGGCTACACCTTC. This translates into CASSPEQGNYGYTF.

The gene calls are TRBV29-1 and TRBJ1-1, with 8 bases aligning to TRBD1. From germline, CDR1 is SQVTM and CDR2 ANQGSEA. This CDR3 spans 13 amino acids. V shed 6 bases, J shed 1 base, and the junction held 4 bases outside the gene matches. CDR3 residues: CSVWTGPNTEAFF. DNA for the CDR3: TGCAGCGTGTGGACAGGGCCGAACACTGAAGCTTTCTTT. The full variable domain, in which reference TRBV29-1 and TRBJ1-1 provide the parts outside the CDR3, is SAVISQKPSRDICQRGTSLTIQCQVDSQVTMMFWYRQQPGQSLTLIATANQGSEATYESGFVIDKFPISRPNLTFSTLTVSNMSPEDSSIYLCSVWTGPNTEAFFGQGTRLTVV.

The rearrangement links TRBV7-2 to TRBJ2-3; 9 bases fit TRBD2. CDR3 length equals 14 residues. CDR1 and CDR2 (germline): SGHTA, FQGNSA. The junction had 6 bases not matched to a gene; V was cut back by 5 bases and J by 6 bases. CDR3 sequence: CASSRGLAVDTQYF. DNA of the CDR3: TGTGCCAGCAGCAGGGGACTAGCTGTGGATACGCAGTATTTT.

The rearrangement uses TRBV10-3 and TRBJ2-1, with D hard to call. CDR1 and CDR2 (germline): ENHRY, SYGVKD. This CDR3 is 14 amino acids long. V was shortened by 7 bases and J by 1 base, with 11 bases between the two germline ends. The CDR3 protein is CAITEASSYNEQFF. In nucleotides, the CDR3 is TGTGCCATCACAGAGGCGTCTTCCTACAATGAGCAGTTCTTC.

The chain is built from TRBV25-1 and TRBJ2-7; TRBD1 aligns across 10 bases. V gave up 4 bases and J gave up 3 bases; unmatched junction bases: 9. Germline V gives CDR1 MGHDK, CDR2 SYGVNS. CDR3 size: 16 residues. In DNA form, the CDR3 reads TGTGCCAGCAGTGGGGTCGCCGGGACAGGGGACTACGAGCAGTACTTC. Protein: CASSGVAGTGDYEQYF.

This chain uses TRBV6-6 with TRBJ1-6; D remains ambiguous. The CDR3 loop spans 15 amino acids. V was shortened by 0 bases and J by 7 bases, with 10 bases between the two germline ends. CDR1 and CDR2 (germline): MNHNY, SVGAGI (reference sequence). CDR3 sequence: CASSYSGSGNSPLHF. The CDR3 bases are TGTGCCAGCAGTTACTCGGGATCCGGGAATTCACCCCTCCACTTT.